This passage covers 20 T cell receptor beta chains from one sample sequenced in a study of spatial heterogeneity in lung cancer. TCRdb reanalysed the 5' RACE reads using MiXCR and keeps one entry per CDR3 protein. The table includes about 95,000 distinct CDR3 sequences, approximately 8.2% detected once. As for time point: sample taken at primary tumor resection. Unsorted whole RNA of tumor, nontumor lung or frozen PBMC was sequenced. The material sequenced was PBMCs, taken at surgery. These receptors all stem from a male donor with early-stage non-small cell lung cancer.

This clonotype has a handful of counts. This CDR3 reads CASSLGDGDPQHF. CDR3 nucleotides: TGCGCCAGCTCTCTTGGTGATGGCGATCCCCAGCATTTT. This chain uses TRBV5-1 with TRBJ1-5, with no clear D. The CDR3 is made up of 13 amino acids. Trimming left V 7 bases short and J 10 bases short, with 18 bases between. The germline CDR1 and CDR2 sequences are SGHRS and YFSETQ.

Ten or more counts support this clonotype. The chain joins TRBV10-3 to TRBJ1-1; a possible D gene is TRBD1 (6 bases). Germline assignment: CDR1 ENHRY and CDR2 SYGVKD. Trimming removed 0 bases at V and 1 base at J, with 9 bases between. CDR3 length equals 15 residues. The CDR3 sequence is CAISESTGTNTEAFF. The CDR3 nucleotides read TGTGCCATCAGTGAGTCAACAGGGACGAACACTGAAGCTTTCTTT.

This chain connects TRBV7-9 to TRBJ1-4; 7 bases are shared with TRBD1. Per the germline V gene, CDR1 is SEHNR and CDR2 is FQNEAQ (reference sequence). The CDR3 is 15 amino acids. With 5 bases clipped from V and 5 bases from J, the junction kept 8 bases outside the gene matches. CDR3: CASSISGTDNEKLFF. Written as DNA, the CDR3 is TGTGCCAGCAGCATATCCGGGACAGACAATGAAAAACTGTTTTTT.

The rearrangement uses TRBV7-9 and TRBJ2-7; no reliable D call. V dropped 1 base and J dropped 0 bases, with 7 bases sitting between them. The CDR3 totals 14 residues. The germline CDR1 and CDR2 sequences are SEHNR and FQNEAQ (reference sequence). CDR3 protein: CASSLGSLSYEQYF. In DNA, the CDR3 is TGTGCCAGCAGCTTAGGCAGCCTCTCCTACGAGCAGTACTTC.

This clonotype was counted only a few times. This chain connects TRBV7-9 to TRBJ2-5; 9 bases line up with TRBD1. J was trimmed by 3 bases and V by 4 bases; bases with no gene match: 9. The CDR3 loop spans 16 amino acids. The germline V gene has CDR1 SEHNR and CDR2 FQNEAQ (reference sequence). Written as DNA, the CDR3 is TGTGCCAGCAGCTCTTCTCCCGGGACAGGGAAAGAGACCCAGTACTTC. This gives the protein CASSSSPGTGKETQYF.

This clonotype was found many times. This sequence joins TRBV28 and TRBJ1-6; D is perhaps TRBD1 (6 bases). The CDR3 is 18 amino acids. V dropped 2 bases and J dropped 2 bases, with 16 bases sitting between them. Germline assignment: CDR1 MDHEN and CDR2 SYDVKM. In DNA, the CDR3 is TGTGCCAGCAGTTTAATTGGGTACGGACAGCCCTATAATTCACCCCTCCACTTT. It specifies CASSLIGYGQPYNSPLHF.

The CDR3 sequence is CASSLLVNTGELFF. The CDR3, as DNA: TGTGCCAGCAGCTTACTCGTTAACACCGGGGAGCTGTTTTTT. The V and J genes are TRBV7-9 and TRBJ2-2; D is unclear. CDR1 and CDR2 from the germline V gene are SEHNR and FQNEAQ (reference sequence). This CDR3 region has 14 residues. Trimming removed 2 bases from V and 2 bases from J, with 6 bases in between.

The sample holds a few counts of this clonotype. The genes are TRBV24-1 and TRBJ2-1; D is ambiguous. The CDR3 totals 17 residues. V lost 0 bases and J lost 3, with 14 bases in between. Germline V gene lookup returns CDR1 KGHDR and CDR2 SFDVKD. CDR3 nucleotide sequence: TGTGCCACCAGTGATTTGTCCGCAGGTGTAGGCTACAATGAGCAGTTCTTC. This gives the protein CATSDLSAGVGYNEQFF.

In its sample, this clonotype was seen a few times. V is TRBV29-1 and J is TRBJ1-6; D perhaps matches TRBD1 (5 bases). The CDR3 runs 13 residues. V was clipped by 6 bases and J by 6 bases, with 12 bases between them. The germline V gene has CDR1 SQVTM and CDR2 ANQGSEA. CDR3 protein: CSVSDSANSPLHF. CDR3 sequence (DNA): TGCAGCGTATCCGACAGCGCTAATTCACCCCTCCACTTT.

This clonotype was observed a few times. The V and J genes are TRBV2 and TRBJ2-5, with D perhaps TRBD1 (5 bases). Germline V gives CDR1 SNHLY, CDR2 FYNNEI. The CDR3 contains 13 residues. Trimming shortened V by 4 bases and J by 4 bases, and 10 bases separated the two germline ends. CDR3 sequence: CASSATGSETQYF. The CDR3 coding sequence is TGTGCCAGCAGTGCCACAGGTTCAGAGACCCAGTACTTC.

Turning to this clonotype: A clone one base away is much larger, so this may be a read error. This CDR3 is CASSWDRGPHGYTF. In nucleotides, the CDR3 is TGTGCCAGCAGCTGGGACAGGGGGCCTCATGGCTACACCTTC. The gene calls are TRBV11-2 and TRBJ1-2; TRBD1 matches 12 bases. This CDR3 has 14 amino acids. The V gene's germline CDR1 is SGHAT and CDR2 FQNNGV. V gave up 4 bases and J gave up 6 bases; unmatched junction bases: 3.

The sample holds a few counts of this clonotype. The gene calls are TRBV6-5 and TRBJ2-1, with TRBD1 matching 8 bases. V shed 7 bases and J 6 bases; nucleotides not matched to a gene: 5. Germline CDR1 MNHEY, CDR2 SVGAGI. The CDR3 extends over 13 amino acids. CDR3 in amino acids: CASKGTGSNEQFF. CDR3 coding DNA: TGTGCCAGCAAGGGGACAGGCTCCAATGAGCAGTTCTTC.

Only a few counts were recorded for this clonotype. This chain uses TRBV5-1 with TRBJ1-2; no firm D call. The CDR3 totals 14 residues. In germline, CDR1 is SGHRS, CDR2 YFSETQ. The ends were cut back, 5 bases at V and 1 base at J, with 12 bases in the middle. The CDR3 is CASRAGESNYGYTF. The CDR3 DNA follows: TGCGCCAGCAGAGCGGGAGAGAGTAACTATGGCTACACCTTC. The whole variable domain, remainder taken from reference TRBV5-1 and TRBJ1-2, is KAGVTQTPRYLIKTRGQQVTLSCSPISGHRSVSWYQQTPGQGLQFLFEYFSETQRNKGNFPGRFSGRQFSNSRSEMNVSTLELGDSALYLCASRAGESNYGYTFGSGTRLTVV.

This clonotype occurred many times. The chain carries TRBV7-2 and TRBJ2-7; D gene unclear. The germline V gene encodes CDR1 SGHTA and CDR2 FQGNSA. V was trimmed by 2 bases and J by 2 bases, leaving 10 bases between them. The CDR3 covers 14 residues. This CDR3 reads CASSLRSPPYEQYF. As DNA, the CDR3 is TGTGCCAGCAGCTTAAGGAGCCCACCCTACGAGCAGTACTTC.

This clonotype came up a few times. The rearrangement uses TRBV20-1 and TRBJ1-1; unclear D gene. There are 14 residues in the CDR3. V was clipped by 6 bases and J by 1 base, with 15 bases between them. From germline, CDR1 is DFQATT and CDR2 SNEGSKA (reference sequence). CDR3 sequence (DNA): TGCAGTGCGCAGCTTGGGTCGAAGAACACTGAAGCTTTCTTT. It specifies CSAQLGSKNTEAFF.

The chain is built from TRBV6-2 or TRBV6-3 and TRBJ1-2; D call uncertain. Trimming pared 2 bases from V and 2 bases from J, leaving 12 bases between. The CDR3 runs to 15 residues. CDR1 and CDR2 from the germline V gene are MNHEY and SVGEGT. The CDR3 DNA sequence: TGTGCCAGCAGTTACATTGCCGGGTGGAACTATGGCTACACCTTC. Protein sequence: CASSYIAGWNYGYTF.

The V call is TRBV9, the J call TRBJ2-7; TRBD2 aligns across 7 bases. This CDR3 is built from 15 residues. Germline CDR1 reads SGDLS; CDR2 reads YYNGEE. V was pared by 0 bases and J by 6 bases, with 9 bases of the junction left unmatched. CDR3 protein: CASSVAPAGVVEQYF. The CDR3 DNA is TGTGCCAGCAGCGTAGCTCCTGCGGGAGTGGTCGAGCAGTACTTC.

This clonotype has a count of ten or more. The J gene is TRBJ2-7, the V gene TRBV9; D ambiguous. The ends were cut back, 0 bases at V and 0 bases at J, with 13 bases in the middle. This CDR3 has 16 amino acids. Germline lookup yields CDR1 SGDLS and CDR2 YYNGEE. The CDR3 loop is CASSVDPRPSSYEQYF. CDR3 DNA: TGTGCCAGCAGCGTAGATCCGAGACCGAGCTCCTACGAGCAGTACTTC.

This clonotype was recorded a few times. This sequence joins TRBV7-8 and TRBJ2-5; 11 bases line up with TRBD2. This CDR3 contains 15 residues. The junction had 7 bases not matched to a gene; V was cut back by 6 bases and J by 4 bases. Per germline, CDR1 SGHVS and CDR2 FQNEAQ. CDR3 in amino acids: CASRPDTSGRETQYF. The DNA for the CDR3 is TGTGCCAGCAGACCGGATACTAGCGGGAGAGAGACCCAGTACTTC. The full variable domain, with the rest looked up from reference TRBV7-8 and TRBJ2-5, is GAGVSQSPRYKVAKRGQDVALRCDPISGHVSLFWYQQALGQGPEFLTYFQNEAQLDKSGLPSDRFFAERPEGSVSTLKIQRTQQEDSAVYLCASRPDTSGRETQYFGPGTRLLVL.

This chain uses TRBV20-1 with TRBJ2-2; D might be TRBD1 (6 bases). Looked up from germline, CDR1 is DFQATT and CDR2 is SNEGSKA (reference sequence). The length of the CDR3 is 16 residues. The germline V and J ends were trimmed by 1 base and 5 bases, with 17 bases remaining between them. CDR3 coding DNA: TGCAGTGCTAGAGTCAGTGAACAGGGAGTGACCGGGGAGCTGTTTTTT. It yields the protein CSARVSEQGVTGELFF.